This entry concerns a single T cell receptor (beta chain). This record comes from a study of blood T cell repertoires in COVID-19. About the research overall: Specimens from acute and convalescent COVID-19 originated in the United States, Italy and Spain. The cDNA or gDNA used as material had been derived from T cells, B-cell-depleted T cells, or PBMCs.

Study processing details: How many nucleated cells were present was estimated from reference gene primer amplification. Method: immunoSEQ multiplex PCR; TCRdb's copy keeps in-frame clones and lacks some. The DNA gave D and trimming, while V, J and clone size come from that table. The data show 120,000 to 150,000 clones, roughly 82% seen once. The length of the CDR3 is 16 residues. Trimming left V 0 bases short and J 1 base short, with 12 bases between. Germline V lookup: CDR1 SGHRS, CDR2 YFSETQ. The TCR comes from a human donor in a cohort sampled during active COVID-19. The sequencing input was peripheral blood. V and J are TRBV5-1 and TRBJ2-3; D perhaps matches TRBD1 (5 bases). The CDR3 DNA follows: TGCGCCAGCAGCTTGGAAGGGGCGGAAGGCACAGATACGCAGTATTTT. It is translated as CASSLEGAEGTDTQYF. Combining the CDR3 with reference TRBV5-1 and TRBJ2-3 gives the whole variable domain KAGVTQTPRYLIKTRGQQVTLSCSPISGHRSVSWYQQTPGQGLQFLFEYFSETQRNKGNFPGRFSGRQFSNSRSEMNVSTLELGDSALYLCASSLEGAEGTDTQYFGPGTRLTVL.